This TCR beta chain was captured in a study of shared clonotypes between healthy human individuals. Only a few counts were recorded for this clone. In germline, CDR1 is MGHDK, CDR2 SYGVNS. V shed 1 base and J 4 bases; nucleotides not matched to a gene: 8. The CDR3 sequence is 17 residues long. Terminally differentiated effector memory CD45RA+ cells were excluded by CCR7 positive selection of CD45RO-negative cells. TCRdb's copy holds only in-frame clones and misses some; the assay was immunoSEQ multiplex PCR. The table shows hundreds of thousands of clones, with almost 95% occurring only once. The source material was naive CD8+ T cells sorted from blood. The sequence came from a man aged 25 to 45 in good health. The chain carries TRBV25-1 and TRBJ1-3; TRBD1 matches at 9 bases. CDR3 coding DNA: TGTGCCAGCAGTGAATGGGGGGGACAGGGCCCAGGAAACACCATATATTTT. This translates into CASSEWGGQGPGNTIYF.